This paragraph reports one T cell receptor beta chain. The target antigen is unknown. There are 13 residues in the CDR3. V lost 4 bases and J lost 13, with 17 bases in between. Germline CDR1 GTSNPN, CDR2 SVGIG (reference sequence). This entry is derived from a study of T cells in localized non-small cell lung cancer. Study observations and caveats: Uninvolved adjacent lung, not tumor, had the highest T cell clonality. Out of the top 100 tumor clones, a median approximately 57 were seen in adjacent lung. Longer overall survival was linked to higher blood T cell density. Because researchers sequenced only one region of the tumor, heterogeneity is still possible.

Some clones are missing from TCRdb's copy, which holds only in-frame ones; the method was immunoSEQ multiplex PCR. The sample has around 54,000 clones, 86% seen once. This clonotype originated in a male donor older than 55 with stage III squamous cell lung carcinoma. V is TRBV30 and J is TRBJ1-6, with D tentatively TRBD1 (5 bases). The sample here was peripheral blood, taken before any cancer treatment. This chain's CDR3 is CAWTPRGPSPLHF. The DNA of the CDR3 is TGTGCCTGGACTCCCCGGGGACCTTCGCCCCTCCACTTT.